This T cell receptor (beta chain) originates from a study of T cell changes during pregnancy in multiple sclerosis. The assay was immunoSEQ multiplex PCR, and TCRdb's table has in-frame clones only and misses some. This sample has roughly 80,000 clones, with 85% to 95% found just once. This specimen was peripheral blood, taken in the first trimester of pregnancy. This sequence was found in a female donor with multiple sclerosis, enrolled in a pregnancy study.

This CDR3 reads CASSLKGGSNQPQHF. In nucleotides, the CDR3 is TGCGCCAGCAGCCTTAAAGGAGGGAGCAATCAGCCCCAGCATTTT. The rearrangement joins TRBV5-1 to TRBJ1-5; no definite D call. This CDR3 comprises 15 residues. Trimming stripped 4 bases from V and 1 base from J, with 12 bases between. Germline CDR1 reads SGHRS; CDR2 reads YFSETQ.